The 18 T cell receptor beta chains reported below all come from one sample, sequenced in a study of T-cell reconstitution after alpha-beta-depleted transplantation in children. Unique molecular identifiers were built into the TCRbeta library. TCRdb re-called the PCR reads through MiXCR, storing one row per CDR3 protein. The table includes approximately 190,000 distinct CDR3 sequences, about 8.2% detected once. The sequencing used PBMCs, mostly from graft donor cells, collected 360 days after TCRalphabeta/CD19-depleted stem cell transplant. These receptor sequences come from a male patient aged 2-15 years who had a stem cell transplant for acute myeloid leukemia, so the T cells may come from the graft donor.

CDR3 in DNA: TGTGCCATCAGTGATCCTTCGAAGAGGGATAACTATGGCTACACCTTC. It specifies CAISDPSKRDNYGYTF. The J gene is TRBJ1-2, the V gene TRBV10-3; unclear D gene. V lost 3 bases and J lost 1, with 15 bases in between. The CDR3 totals 16 residues. Germline assignment: CDR1 ENHRY and CDR2 SYGVKD.

This clonotype was picked up many times. The V and J genes are TRBV29-1 and TRBJ2-7, with 8 bases fitting TRBD1. The CDR3 sequence is 15 residues long. CDR1 is SQVTM and CDR2 is ANQGSEA in the germline V gene. V was clipped by 0 bases and J by 4 bases; unmatched bases: 8. The CDR3 DNA reads TGCAGCGTTGAAGATGTAAGGACAGGGAGGTACGAGCAGTACTTC. Translating gives CSVEDVRTGRYEQYF.

The rearrangement joins TRBV11-3 to TRBJ2-1, with D tentatively TRBD2 (7 bases). Germline loops: CDR1 SGHNT, CDR2 YENEEA. Trimming stripped 6 bases from V and 9 bases from J, with 21 bases between. CDR3 length: 15 amino acids. In DNA form, the CDR3 reads TGTGCCAGCAGTCAAGGGGGGGGTCTTATCGTTGAGCAGTTCTTC. As protein: CASSQGGGLIVEQFF.

This clonotype turned up a few times. The V call is TRBV7-8, the J call TRBJ2-7; D possibly corresponds to TRBD1 (6 bases). V shed 5 bases and J shed 2 bases, with 19 bases lying between them. Germline CDR1 is SGHVS and CDR2 is FQNEAQ. This CDR3 contains 16 residues. The CDR3 region is CASSLGRGSPTYEQYV. The CDR3 DNA sequence: TGTGCCAGCAGCCTAGGCAGGGGCTCACCTACCTACGAGCAGTACGTC.

This clonotype came up a few times. V gene TRBV12-3 or TRBV12-4 combines with J gene TRBJ2-3; weak D call: TRBD1 (5 bases). Trimming took off 5 bases at V and 4 bases at J, with 10 bases between the two ends. The CDR3 extends over 13 amino acids. CDR3 residues: CASSVGRPDTQYF. The CDR3 region has the DNA TGTGCCAGCAGTGTGGGGCGTCCAGATACGCAGTATTTT.

This clonotype was detected many times. The chain links TRBV9 to TRBJ1-1; no clear D gene. From germline, CDR1 is SGDLS and CDR2 YYNGEE. This CDR3 contains 13 residues. Trimming shortened V by 5 bases and J by 1 base, and 9 bases separated the two germline ends. This CDR3 reads CASSGGRNTEAFF. CDR3 in DNA: TGTGCCAGCAGTGGAGGACGGAACACTGAAGCTTTCTTT.

This clonotype was seen a handful of times. The rearrangement uses TRBV5-1 and TRBJ2-1; 7 bases align to TRBD2. Germline V gene sequence: CDR1 SGHRS, CDR2 YFSETQ. The junction had 11 bases not matched to a gene; V was cut back by 4 bases and J by 7 bases. The CDR3 spans 15 residues. The CDR3 region is CASSRISGRGNEQFF. The CDR3 DNA follows: TGCGCCAGCAGCCGGATTAGCGGGCGCGGGAATGAGCAGTTCTTC.

The J gene is TRBJ2-3, the V gene TRBV4-1; 9 bases map to TRBD1. Trimming took 3 bases from V and 1 from J; bases not matched to a gene: 2. The CDR3 sequence is 15 residues long. Germline V gene lookup returns CDR1 MGHRA and CDR2 YSYEKL. CDR3 coding DNA: TGCGCCAGCAGCCAGACAGGGGGGGGCACAGATACGCAGTATTTT. This encodes CASSQTGGGTDTQYF.

This clonotype was counted many times. The gene calls are TRBV12-3 or TRBV12-4 and TRBJ2-1, with 12 nucleotides matching TRBD2. The V gene end was trimmed by 6 bases and the J gene end by 6 bases; junction bases not matched to a gene: 6. The CDR3 is made up of 15 amino acids. CDR3 bases: TGTGCCAGCAGCAAGCTAGCGGGAGGGCCCAATGAGCAGTTCTTC. Protein product: CASSKLAGGPNEQFF.

This clonotype has more than one count but fewer than ten. The CDR3 is CASSLYQGGKNTEAFF. The CDR3 DNA is TGCGCCAGCAGCTTGTACCAGGGGGGTAAGAACACTGAAGCTTTCTTT. This chain uses TRBV5-1 with TRBJ1-1; 7 positions match TRBD1. Germline CDR1 reads SGHRS; CDR2 reads YFSETQ. The J segment lost 1 base and the V segment lost 1 base, leaving 7 bases of the junction unmatched. The CDR3 consists of 16 residues.

This clonotype was seen ten or more times. The chain employs TRBV13 and TRBJ2-7; D remains unclear. The length of the CDR3 is 13 residues. V was cut by 0 bases and J by 3 bases, with 6 bases left in between. Germline V gene sequence: CDR1 PRHDT, CDR2 FYEKMQ (reference sequence). CDR3 in amino acids: CASSLGPFYEQYF. CDR3 coding DNA: TGTGCCAGCAGCTTAGGACCCTTCTACGAGCAGTACTTC.

This clonotype was seen a few times. The genes are TRBV14 and TRBJ2-7, with a possible D match to TRBD1 (5 bases). Deletions cut 0 bases from V and 5 bases from J, with 14 bases between. The CDR3 has 15 amino acids. Germline CDR1 is SGHDN and CDR2 is FVKESK. In DNA, the CDR3 is TGTGCCAGCAGCCAAGATCTGTTCGCCAGGGACGAGCAGTACGTC. The encoded protein is CASSQDLFARDEQYV.

This clonotype has ten or more counts. This sequence joins TRBV5-1 and TRBJ2-3, with 16 bases aligning to TRBD2. This CDR3 is 18 amino acids long. Germline-derived CDR1 and CDR2 are SGHRS and YFSETQ. Losses at the gene ends were 3 bases for V and 4 bases for J; bases not matched to a gene: 8. The CDR3 sequence is CASSYVGTSGRASDTQYF. The DNA for the CDR3 is TGCGCCAGCAGCTACGTAGGGACTAGCGGGAGGGCCTCAGATACGCAGTATTTT.

This clonotype has ten or more counts. The chain recombines TRBV7-2 with TRBJ2-2, with D hard to call. The CDR3 covers 16 residues. The ends were cut back, 5 bases at V and 0 bases at J, with 13 bases in the middle. The germline V gene has CDR1 SGHTA and CDR2 FQGNSA. The CDR3 nucleotides read TGTGCCAGCAGCCCATTTTCCCGACCGAACACCGGGGAGCTGTTTTTT. It specifies CASSPFSRPNTGELFF.

This clonotype came up many times. The rearrangement uses TRBV6-5 and TRBJ2-7; 7 positions match TRBD2. Germline values: CDR1 MNHEY, CDR2 SVGAGI. J was trimmed by 3 bases and V by 0 bases; bases with no gene match: 2. This CDR3 has 14 amino acids. The CDR3 nucleotides read TGTGCCAGCAGTTACTCCCGGACTAGCTACGAGCAGTACTTC. Protein sequence: CASSYSRTSYEQYF.

This clonotype was observed at least ten times. V is TRBV2 and J is TRBJ2-7; the D gene is possibly TRBD2 (6 bases). Germline V CDR1 and CDR2: SNHLY, FYNNEI. The V and J ends lost 6 bases and 4 bases respectively, with 16 bases between them. CDR3 length: 14 residues. The CDR3 spells CASRRDSDRYEQYV. For the CDR3, the DNA is TGTGCCAGCAGGCGGGATAGTGACAGATACGAGCAGTACGTC.

CDR3 sequence reads: CASSLNARGREETQYF. CDR3 sequence (DNA): TGCGCCAGCAGCTTGAACGCCAGGGGGCGAGAAGAGACCCAGTACTTC. The gene calls are TRBV5-1 and TRBJ2-5, with 8 bases lining up with TRBD1. Germline V gives CDR1 SGHRS, CDR2 YFSETQ. CDR3 size: 16 residues. V dropped 1 base and J dropped 3; count of bases not matched to a gene: 8.

A few counts support this clonotype. The rearrangement links TRBV28 to TRBJ2-1; TRBD1 matches at 7 bases. Trimming took 3 bases from V and 5 from J; bases not matched to a gene: 4. Germline V CDR1 and CDR2: MDHEN, SYDVKM. The CDR3 spans 14 residues. The CDR3 loop is CASSFDREHNEQFF. The CDR3 coding sequence is TGTGCCAGCAGTTTCGACAGGGAACACAATGAGCAGTTCTTC.